The 32 T cell receptor beta chains below come from one sample, sequenced in a study of Graves' ophthalmopathy and Graves' hyperthyroidism (dated by TCRdb to about 2018). Sequencer: Illumina HiSeq 2000. TCR beta CDR3 regions were amplified from RNA transcripts for repertoire sequencing. The first round of RT-PCR was done with HTBI primers and the Qiagen OneStep RT-PCR kit, and was followed by a second round of multiplex PCR, then size selection and purification. TCRdb itself trimmed the public reads at Q25 with fastp, ran MiXCR and retained productive beta chains. Rows merge per CDR3 protein into single entries with the most common DNA and genes. For this sample the table gives a few hundred thousand distinct CDR3 sequences, of which around 20% were detected only once. Roughly 3% of the sample lies in the top ten. The sample was peripheral blood. The origin of the receptors is a woman aged 18-29 years with stable Graves' hyperthyroidism. Donor details come from another sample of the same person, matched by shared clones.

Comment on this clonotype: One base away lies a much larger clone, so this may be a sequencing read error. This chain joins TRBV12-3 or TRBV12-4 and TRBJ2-7, with D hard to call. The CDR3 is made up of 12 amino acids. The CDR3 region has the DNA TGTGCCAGCAGTTTAGTCCGGAACGAGCAGCACTTC. Protein: CASSLVRNEQHF.

Comments on this clonotype: A much larger clone differs by one base, so this may be a read error. As the CDR3 is not closed by the conserved phenylalanine or tryptophan, this likely results from a read error. The chain employs TRBV6-1 and TRBJ1-2, with TRBD1 as a possible D gene (5 bases). Per the germline V gene, CDR1 is MNHNS and CDR2 is SASEGT. The CDR3 contains 13 residues. Trimming cost V 6 bases and J 2 bases, with 10 bases left between them. Written as DNA, the CDR3 is TGTGCCAGCAGACCCCAGGGAAACTATGGCTACACCTAC. This encodes CASRPQGNYGYTY.

In DNA, the CDR3 is TGTGCCAGTGGGAGACGCGGGCAGGGAGGCGGGGAGCTGTTTTTT. Amino acids: CASGRRGQGGGELFF. J is TRBJ2-2 and V is TRBV6-1, with D perhaps TRBD2 (6 bases). The CDR3 contains 15 residues. Germline V gene sequence: CDR1 MNHNS, CDR2 SASEGT. Trimming took off 9 bases at V and 7 bases at J, with 21 bases between the two ends.

The chain employs TRBV20-1 and TRBJ2-7, with 9 bases lining up with TRBD1. The CDR3 extends over 14 amino acids. Germline V gene data show CDR1 as DFQATT and CDR2 as SNEGSKA (reference sequence). V lost 3 bases to trimming and J lost 6 bases; unmatched junction nucleotides: 9. CDR3 DNA sequence: TGCAGTGCTAGGCCGGGACAGGGAGTAGGCGAGCAGTACTTC. Protein product: CSARPGQGVGEQYF.

At least ten counts were recorded for this clonotype. The J gene is TRBJ2-7, the V gene TRBV2, with a weak D call TRBD1 (5 bases). The V gene lost 8 bases and the J gene lost 1 base, with 12 bases spanning the gap. The V gene's germline CDR1 is SNHLY and CDR2 FYNNEI. The CDR3 runs 13 residues. In DNA form, the CDR3 reads TGTGCCAGCTTTGAAGGGGCGTCCTACGAGCAGTACTTC. Translation gives CASFEGASYEQYF.

There are many counts of this clonotype. The chain uses TRBV12-3 or TRBV12-4 and TRBJ2-7, with 11 bases matching TRBD2. J gave up 6 bases and V 6 bases, and 10 bases lay outside the gene matches. The CDR3 is made up of 15 amino acids. The CDR3 is CASSPLAGGYGEQYF. CDR3 nucleotides: TGTGCCAGCAGCCCTCTAGCGGGAGGATATGGCGAGCAGTACTTC.

This clonotype was seen ten or more times. The gene calls are TRBV6-1 and TRBJ2-7; 10 positions agree with TRBD1. CDR1 and CDR2 from the germline V gene are MNHNS and SASEGT. V was clipped by 5 bases and J by 1 base; unmatched bases: 5. CDR3 size: 15 residues. CDR3 in amino acids: CASSRDRGHSYEQYF. The CDR3 DNA reads TGTGCCAGCAGTCGGGACAGGGGCCATTCCTACGAGCAGTACTTC.

The rearrangement uses TRBV5-1 and TRBJ2-2, with D possibly called TRBD1 or TRBD2 (5 bases each). CDR3 length equals 17 residues. With 4 bases removed from V and 3 bases from J, the gap between germline ends came to 19 bases. The germline V gene has CDR1 SGHRS and CDR2 YFSETQ. CDR3 sequence: CASSARAVVGDTGELFF. The CDR3 nucleotides read TGCGCCAGCAGCGCCCGGGCGGTAGTGGGGGACACCGGGGAGCTGTTTTTT.

The V gene is TRBV6-1, the J gene TRBJ1-1, with D possibly TRBD1 on 6 matching bases. This CDR3 has 15 amino acids. Germline assignment: CDR1 MNHNS and CDR2 SASEGT. Trimming shortened V by 4 bases and J by 0 bases, and 12 bases separated the two germline ends. In DNA form, the CDR3 reads TGTGCCAGCAGTGGATACGGGACATTGAACACTGAAGCTTTCTTT. This codes for CASSGYGTLNTEAFF.

On this clonotype: A much larger clone sits a single nucleotide away, making a read error possible. The J gene is TRBJ1-2, the V gene TRBV5-1; the D gene is possibly TRBD1 (6 bases). Germline CDR1 is SGHRS and CDR2 is YFSETQ. This CDR3 has 14 residues. DNA of the CDR3: TGCGCCTGCAGCCGCAACAGGGAAGCGAATGGCTACACCTTC. Translated: CACSRNREANGYTF.

The chain is built from TRBV28 and TRBJ1-3; 9 positions agree with TRBD1. This CDR3 spans 16 amino acids. The germline V gene has CDR1 MDHEN and CDR2 SYDVKM. Trimming removed 3 bases from V and 0 bases from J; junction bases left unmatched: 3. The CDR3 spells CASSFRTGASGNTIYF. The CDR3 DNA is TGTGCCAGCAGTTTCCGGACAGGGGCCTCTGGAAACACCATATATTTT.

This clonotype came up many times. This chain joins TRBV20-1 and TRBJ1-2; D unresolved. The V and J ends lost 0 bases and 2 bases respectively, with 10 bases between them. Germline loops: CDR1 DFQATT, CDR2 SNEGSKA (reference sequence). The CDR3 sequence is 14 residues long. The CDR3, as DNA: TGCAGTGCTAGAGAACAGAGGTCGAACTATGGCTACACCTTC. Its translation is CSAREQRSNYGYTF.

This clonotype was picked up a small number of times. The J gene is TRBJ1-3, the V gene TRBV30; 9 positions agree with TRBD1. Looked up from germline, CDR1 is GTSNPN and CDR2 is SVGIG (reference sequence). The ends lost 3 bases at V and 0 bases at J; junction bases unmatched: 3. The CDR3 runs to 15 residues. DNA for the CDR3: TGTGCCTGGAGGGGACAGGGTGACTCTGGAAACACCATATATTTT. Encoded protein: CAWRGQGDSGNTIYF.

This clonotype was found many times. The V and J genes are TRBV3-1 and TRBJ2-7; D gene unclear. Trimming left V 0 bases short and J 7 bases short, with 13 bases between. CDR1 LGHDT and CDR2 YNNKEL come from the germline V gene (reference sequence). The CDR3 spans 14 residues. In nucleotides, the CDR3 is TGTGCCAGCAGCCAAGACCATGCCGGCCGGGAGCAGTACTTC. Translated: CASSQDHAGREQYF.

On this clonotype: Given a much more abundant clone one base away, this may be a read error. The rearrangement joins TRBV6-1 to TRBJ1-2; TRBD1 aligns across 7 bases. Germline CDR1 MNHNS, CDR2 SASEGT. CDR3 size: 17 residues. The CDR3, as DNA: TGTGCCAGCAAGCAGGGAGAGTTTAGACAGGGTTACTATGGCCACACCTTC. It is translated as CASKQGEFRQGYYGHTF.

This clonotype was seen repeatedly, ten times or more. This chain links TRBV2 with TRBJ1-5; unclear D gene. CDR1 and CDR2 (germline): SNHLY, FYNNEI. The V end lost 4 bases, the J end lost 1 base, and 11 bases lay between the germline ends. The CDR3 sequence is 15 residues long. CDR3 nucleotides: TGTGCCAGCAGTGGCAGCCCTGTAAGCAATCAGCCCCAGCATTTT. As protein: CASSGSPVSNQPQHF.

This clonotype was recorded a few times. V usage is TRBV2 and J usage is TRBJ2-5; D call uncertain. CDR3 length: 11 amino acids. Trimming took off 6 bases at V and 5 bases at J, with 7 bases between the two ends. Germline assignment: CDR1 SNHLY and CDR2 FYNNEI. The CDR3 sequence is CASSLPETQYF. In nucleotides, the CDR3 is TGTGCCAGCAGCCTACCGGAGACCCAGTACTTC.

The table lists this clonotype with many counts. At one end the junction does not follow the germline gene, possibly because of a read error. The J gene is TRBJ2-4, the V gene TRBV7-2; possibly TRBD2 for D (6 bases). Germline CDR1 and CDR2: SGHTA and FQGNSA. CDR3 size: 16 residues. The chain's CDR3 is CASSLARNGGRNIKYF. The CDR3 DNA sequence: TGTGCCAGCAGCTTAGCGCGGAACGGGGGAAGGAACATTAAGTACTTC.

This clonotype appeared many times. The V gene is TRBV7-8, the J gene TRBJ2-7, with 12 bases that match TRBD1. CDR3 length equals 15 residues. Germline V gives CDR1 SGHVS, CDR2 FQNEAQ. The V gene end was trimmed by 5 bases and the J gene end by 4 bases; junction bases not matched to a gene: 6. The CDR3 bases are TGTGCCAGCAGCCCAGGGACAGGGGGCACGTACGAGCAGTACTTC. Amino acids: CASSPGTGGTYEQYF.

This clonotype was seen ten or more times. This sequence joins TRBV20-1 and TRBJ1-6; the D is unclear. Trimming pared 0 bases from V and 0 bases from J, leaving 12 bases between. From germline, CDR1 is DFQATT and CDR2 SNEGSKA (reference sequence). The CDR3 is made up of 17 amino acids. DNA of the CDR3: TGCAGTGCTAGAGATTGGGGATCGAGCTCCTATAATTCACCCCTCCACTTT. This gives the protein CSARDWGSSSYNSPLHF.

In the case of this clonotype: A read error may produce the germline difference seen at one junction end. The gene calls are TRBV18 and TRBJ1-1, with D possibly TRBD1 on 6 matching bases. CDR3 length equals 13 residues. Germline-derived CDR1 and CDR2 are KGHSH and LQKENI. The CDR3 nucleotides are TGTGCCAGCTCACCTGACAGGAACACTGAAGCTTGCTTT. Encoded protein: CASSPDRNTEACF.

This clonotype was counted many times. The chain joins TRBV25-1 to TRBJ2-7, with D possibly being TRBD1 or TRBD2 (6 bases each). This CDR3 has 17 residues. Germline V gene sequence: CDR1 MGHDK, CDR2 SYGVNS. The germline V and J ends were trimmed by 3 bases and 5 bases, with 23 bases remaining between them. Written as DNA, the CDR3 is TGTGCCAGCAGTGACCCCACGGGGGCTAACCCCTTCCACGAGCAGTACTTC. Translating gives CASSDPTGANPFHEQYF.

This clonotype was counted ten times or more. The gene calls are TRBV28 and TRBJ1-5, with D uncertain. V lost 5 bases to trimming and J lost 4 bases, with 6 bases between them. The CDR3 runs 12 residues. CDR1 MDHEN and CDR2 SYDVKM come from the germline V gene. CDR3 protein: CASSTSNQPQHF. CDR3 bases: TGTGCCAGCAGTACTAGTAATCAGCCCCAGCATTTT.

J is TRBJ2-5 and V is TRBV6-1; 7 bases map to TRBD2. Germline V gene lookup returns CDR1 MNHNS and CDR2 SASEGT. The V segment lost 2 bases and the J segment 5 bases; nucleotides outside the gene matches: 8. CDR3 length equals 15 residues. The CDR3 DNA reads as TGTGCCAGCAGTGAACCGGGGGGACTTCGGGAGACCCAGTACTTC. As protein: CASSEPGGLRETQYF.

The table lists this clonotype with many counts. V gene TRBV12-3 or TRBV12-4 combines with J gene TRBJ1-5, with D hard to call. V was shortened by 3 bases and J by 3 bases, with 9 bases between the two germline ends. This CDR3 has 14 residues. The CDR3 is CASSFASDNQPQHF. The DNA for the CDR3 is TGTGCCAGCAGTTTTGCCAGCGACAATCAGCCCCAGCATTTT.

This chain connects TRBV6-1 to TRBJ1-5, with 7 bases that match TRBD1. The V gene end was trimmed by 5 bases and the J gene end by 3 bases; junction bases not matched to a gene: 7. Germline CDR1 and CDR2: MNHNS and SASEGT. The CDR3 has 15 residues. CDR3 nucleotides: TGTGCCAGCAGTCGACAGGGATGGGACAATCAGCCCCAGCATTTT. It yields the protein CASSRQGWDNQPQHF.

This clonotype has just a few counts. Here the CDR3 reads CASSPTGTVYGYTF. CDR3 coding DNA: TGTGCCAGCAGCCCGACAGGCACCGTCTATGGCTACACCTTC. The gene calls are TRBV12-3 or TRBV12-4 and TRBJ1-2, with D possibly TRBD1 on 6 matching bases. Trimming removed 6 bases at V and 4 bases at J, with 15 bases between. The CDR3 extends over 14 amino acids.

The chain combines TRBV2 with TRBJ2-7; no firm D call. Germline V lookup: CDR1 SNHLY, CDR2 FYNNEI. This CDR3 is built from 11 residues. The ends were cut back, 7 bases at V and 5 bases at J, with 9 bases in the middle. DNA for the CDR3: TGTGCCAGCAAGTATGCAAACGAGCAGTACTTC. Encoded protein: CASKYANEQYF.

This clonotype was counted a few times. This may stem from a read error, because a much larger clone lies one nucleotide away. This chain joins TRBV4-3 and TRBJ2-6; D call uncertain. The V gene's germline CDR1 is LGHNA and CDR2 YSLEER. This CDR3 has 15 residues. Trimming removed 2 bases from V and 0 bases from J, with 5 bases in between. The CDR3 spells CASSQYPSGANVLTF. The CDR3 DNA follows: TGCGCCAGCAGCCAATACCCCTCTGGGGCCAACGTCCTGACTTTC.

This clonotype was picked up many times. The chain uses TRBV27 and TRBJ2-5; a weak D match, TRBD1 (5 bases). The V end lost 5 bases, the J end lost 4 bases, and 14 bases lay between the germline ends. The CDR3 extends over 14 amino acids. The V gene's germline CDR1 is MNHEY and CDR2 SMNVEV (reference sequence). The CDR3 DNA reads as TGTGCCAGCAGTCGAGACAGCTTCTTAGAGACCCAGTACTTC. This translates into CASSRDSFLETQYF.

There are a few counts of this clonotype. The chain combines TRBV11-2 with TRBJ2-5; 8 bases line up with TRBD1. With V trimmed by 5 bases and J by 5 bases, 13 bases remained unmatched. The germline CDR1 and CDR2 sequences are SGHAT and FQNNGV. CDR3 size: 16 residues. CDR3 loop: CASSARTQGARETQYF. CDR3 nucleotides: TGTGCCAGCAGCGCCCGGACCCAGGGGGCGCGGGAGACCCAGTACTTC.

This clonotype has ten or more counts. V gene TRBV6-2 or TRBV6-3 combines with J gene TRBJ1-5, with D possibly TRBD1 on 5 matching bases. Germline V gives CDR1 MNHEY, CDR2 SVGEGT. This CDR3 comprises 14 residues. V was pared by 5 bases and J by 4 bases, with 12 bases between. DNA of the CDR3: TGTGCCAGCAGTCGGGGGACGGTTAATCAGCCCCAGCATTTT. Amino acids: CASSRGTVNQPQHF.